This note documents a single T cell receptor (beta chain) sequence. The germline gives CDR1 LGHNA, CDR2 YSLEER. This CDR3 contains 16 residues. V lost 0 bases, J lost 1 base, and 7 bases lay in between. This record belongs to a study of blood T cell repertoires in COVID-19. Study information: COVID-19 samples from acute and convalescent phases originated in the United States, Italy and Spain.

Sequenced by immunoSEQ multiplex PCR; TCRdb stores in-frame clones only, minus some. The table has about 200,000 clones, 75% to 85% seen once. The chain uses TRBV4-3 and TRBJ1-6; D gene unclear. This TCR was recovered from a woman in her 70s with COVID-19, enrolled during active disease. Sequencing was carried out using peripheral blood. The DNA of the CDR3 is TGCGCCAGCAGCCAAGATATACAGTCCTATAATTCACCCCTCCACTTT. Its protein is CASSQDIQSYNSPLHF.